Below are 20 T cell receptor beta chains sequenced from a single sample in a study of cytomegalovirus exposure and HLA in healthy donors. Clones were sequenced by immunoSEQ multiplex PCR, and TCRdb holds only the in-frame ones, with some missing. The sample consists of approximately 170,000 clones, about four fifths of them appearing once. Sequences were obtained from PBMCs. The receptors come from a young man in good health and CMV-seropositive.

This chain joins TRBV13 and TRBJ2-7; TRBD1 agrees at 8 bases. Germline assignment: CDR1 PRHDT and CDR2 FYEKMQ (reference sequence). The length of the CDR3 is 13 residues. J gave up 3 bases and V 3 bases, and 1 base lay outside the gene matches. CDR3 region: CASSFDRGYEQYF. In DNA form, the CDR3 reads TGTGCCAGCAGCTTTGACAGGGGCTACGAGCAGTACTTC.

The chain combines TRBV9 with TRBJ2-1; a possible D gene is TRBD1 (6 bases). The CDR3 extends over 16 amino acids. With 1 base removed from V and 0 bases from J, the gap between germline ends came to 11 bases. Germline V gene lookup returns CDR1 SGDLS and CDR2 YYNGEE. CDR3 residues: CASSVQGRNSYNEQFF. CDR3 nucleotides: TGTGCCAGCAGCGTACAGGGGCGGAACTCCTACAATGAGCAGTTCTTC.

There are a few counts of this clone. The chain joins TRBV11-2 to TRBJ2-7; 9 bases line up with TRBD1. Germline V gene sequence: CDR1 SGHAT, CDR2 FQNNGV. J lost 5 bases, V lost 3 bases, and 11 bases had no gene match. This CDR3 region has 16 residues. The CDR3 loop reads CASSFVSWDREDEQYF. The DNA of the CDR3 is TGTGCCAGCAGCTTCGTTTCATGGGACAGGGAGGACGAGCAGTACTTC.

V and J are TRBV5-4 and TRBJ2-7; 7 bases agree with TRBD2. CDR3 length: 14 amino acids. The V gene end was trimmed by 4 bases and the J gene end by 2 bases; junction bases not matched to a gene: 6. Germline CDR1 and CDR2: SGHNT and YYREEE (reference sequence). CDR3 sequence reads: CASSTGLQPYEQYF. Written as DNA, the CDR3 is TGTGCCAGCAGCACGGGACTACAGCCCTACGAGCAGTACTTC.

The chain links TRBV19 to TRBJ2-1; 8 bases line up with TRBD2. The length of the CDR3 is 12 residues. After removal of 6 bases from V and 6 bases from J, the junction contained 1 base not matched to a gene. Per the germline V gene, CDR1 is LNHDA and CDR2 is SQIVND (reference sequence). Here the CDR3 reads CASSGRANEQFF. The CDR3 coding sequence is TGTGCCAGTAGCGGGAGGGCCAATGAGCAGTTCTTC. Drawing the rest from reference TRBV19 and TRBJ2-1, the complete variable domain is DGGITQSPKYLFRKEGQNVTLSCEQNLNHDAMYWYRQDPGQGLRLIYYSQIVNDFQKGDIAEGYSVSREKKESFPLTVTSAQKNPTAFYLCASSGRANEQFFGPGTRLTVL.

This chain connects TRBV9 to TRBJ2-7; D perhaps matches TRBD2 (6 bases). V was trimmed by 0 bases and J by 2 bases, leaving 12 bases between them. This CDR3 region has 15 residues. Germline-derived CDR1 and CDR2 are SGDLS and YYNGEE. This CDR3 is CASSVGGTQAYEQYF. The CDR3 region has the DNA TGTGCCAGCAGCGTAGGCGGGACCCAAGCCTACGAGCAGTACTTC.

V gene TRBV7-9 combines with J gene TRBJ2-3; 8 bases match TRBD2. In germline, CDR1 is SEHNR, CDR2 FQNEAQ (reference sequence). The junction had 5 bases not matched to a gene; V was cut back by 5 bases and J by 1 base. This CDR3 comprises 15 residues. The CDR3 protein is CASSLRGDRTDTQYF. CDR3 nucleotide sequence: TGTGCCAGCAGCCTGCGGGGGGACCGCACAGATACGCAGTATTTT. Using reference TRBV7-9 and TRBJ2-3 for the parts outside the CDR3, the full variable domain is DTGVSQNPRHKITKRGQNVTFRCDPISEHNRLYWYRQTLGQGPEFLTYFQNEAQLEKSRLLSDRFSAERPKGSFSTLEIQRTEQGDSAMYLCASSLRGDRTDTQYFGPGTRLTVL.

This clone was recorded only once. J is TRBJ2-7 and V is TRBV28; no reliable D call. The CDR3 extends over 14 amino acids. From germline, CDR1 is MDHEN and CDR2 SYDVKM. Between the trimmed V and J ends, which lost 5 bases and 2 bases, there was a span of 13 bases. CDR3 nucleotide sequence: TGTGCCAGCAGTCTAGATTTAGGTACCTACGAGCAGTACTTC. It is translated as CASSLDLGTYEQYF.

This sequence joins TRBV6-6 and TRBJ2-3; D ambiguous. This CDR3 has 13 amino acids. Germline V gene data show CDR1 as MNHNY and CDR2 as SVGAGI (reference sequence). The V end lost 7 bases, the J end lost 0 bases, and 8 bases lay between the germline ends. CDR3: CASKSISTDTQYF. The DNA of the CDR3 is TGTGCCAGCAAGAGTATCAGCACAGATACGCAGTATTTT.

The chain uses TRBV7-2 and TRBJ2-5; no clear D. The germline V gene encodes CDR1 SGHTA and CDR2 FQGNSA. The CDR3 loop spans 12 amino acids. V was trimmed by 5 bases and J by 5 bases, leaving 9 bases between them. In DNA form, the CDR3 reads TGTGCCAGCAGCCCGAGCTACGAGACCCAGTACTTC. Translating gives CASSPSYETQYF.

The chain combines TRBV5-1 with TRBJ2-7; 9 bases match TRBD1. V shed 4 bases and J 3 bases; nucleotides not matched to a gene: 5. The CDR3 length is 14 residues. Germline V gene data show CDR1 as SGHRS and CDR2 as YFSETQ. DNA for the CDR3: TGCGCCAGCAGCCTGGGACAGGGTTACTACGAGCAGTACTTC. Its translation: CASSLGQGYYEQYF. Full variable domain (rest looked up from reference TRBV5-1 and TRBJ2-7): KAGVTQTPRYLIKTRGQQVTLSCSPISGHRSVSWYQQTPGQGLQFLFEYFSETQRNKGNFPGRFSGRQFSNSRSEMNVSTLELGDSALYLCASSLGQGYYEQYFGPGTRLTVT.

The chain carries TRBV28 and TRBJ1-2, with D possibly TRBD1 on 5 matching bases. V dropped 2 bases and J dropped 4 bases, with 11 bases sitting between them. In germline, CDR1 is MDHEN, CDR2 SYDVKM. The CDR3 covers 14 residues. The CDR3 DNA sequence: TGTGCCAGCAGTTTAAGTACAGGAACCTATGGCTACACCTTC. It encodes CASSLSTGTYGYTF.

The chain uses TRBV2 and TRBJ2-7, with 7 bases identical to TRBD2. This CDR3 spans 16 amino acids. The V segment lost 0 bases and the J segment 3 bases; nucleotides outside the gene matches: 8. The germline V gene encodes CDR1 SNHLY and CDR2 FYNNEI. CDR3 DNA: TGTGCCAGCAGTGAAGCATACAGCGGGGACTTCTACGAGCAGTACTTC. It yields the protein CASSEAYSGDFYEQYF.

The chain joins TRBV29-1 to TRBJ1-1, with D perhaps TRBD1 (6 bases). V was cut by 7 bases and J by 1 base, with 22 bases left in between. The CDR3 covers 16 residues. CDR1 SQVTM and CDR2 ANQGSEA come from the germline V gene. The CDR3 sequence is CSALSVFRGRNTEAFF. CDR3 coding DNA: TGCAGCGCTTTATCCGTTTTTAGGGGGAGGAACACTGAAGCTTTCTTT.

V gene TRBV2 combines with J gene TRBJ1-2, with unresolved D. Germline assignment: CDR1 SNHLY and CDR2 FYNNEI. This CDR3 has 12 amino acids. Deletions cut 6 bases from V and 3 bases from J, with 8 bases between. The CDR3 loop reads CASRDFYYGYTF. The CDR3 DNA follows: TGTGCCAGCAGGGACTTTTACTATGGCTACACCTTC.

The J gene is TRBJ2-7, the V gene TRBV30; 10 nucleotides line up with TRBD1. The CDR3 totals 15 residues. J lost 1 base, V lost 5 bases, and 8 bases had no gene match. Germline V CDR1 and CDR2: GTSNPN, SVGIG (reference sequence). This CDR3 reads CAWVWDRGPSYEQYF. The DNA for the CDR3 is TGTGCCTGGGTGTGGGACAGGGGTCCTTCCTACGAGCAGTACTTC.

V and J are TRBV10-1 and TRBJ2-2; D may be TRBD1 (5 bases). The CDR3 sequence is 19 residues long. Germline loops: CDR1 WNHNN, CDR2 SYGVQD (reference sequence). Trimming removed 8 bases at V and 7 bases at J, with 32 bases between. CDR3 nucleotides: TGCGCCAGCCTACAGGATCCGGCACCGCATGACGAAAGAGGCGGGGAGCTGTTTTTT. The encoded protein is CASLQDPAPHDERGGELFF.

This clone was recorded a few times. In nucleotides, the CDR3 is TGTGCCAGCAGTTTGACTAGACCCGGGGAGCTGTTTTTT. This sequence encodes CASSLTRPGELFF. V and J are TRBV28 and TRBJ2-2, with D possibly TRBD2 on 6 matching bases. V lost 3 bases and J 6 bases, leaving 8 bases between the germline ends. The CDR3 is 13 residues long. Looked up from germline, CDR1 is MDHEN and CDR2 is SYDVKM.

The CDR3 here is CASSLLAGGSYEQYF. The CDR3 DNA is TGTGCCAGCAGCTTACTAGCGGGAGGGTCCTACGAGCAGTACTTC. This sequence joins TRBV11-2 and TRBJ2-7; 12 nucleotides match TRBD2. The trim removed 2 bases at V and 1 base at J, leaving 0 bases unmatched. The CDR3 sequence is 15 residues long. Per the germline V gene, CDR1 is SGHAT and CDR2 is FQNNGV. Full variable domain (remainder filled in from reference TRBV11-2 and TRBJ2-7): EAGVAQSPRYKIIEKRQSVAFWCNPISGHATLYWYQQILGQGPKLLIQFQNNGVVDDSQLPKDRFSAERLKGVDSTLKIQPAKLEDSAVYLCASSLLAGGSYEQYFGPGTRLTVT.

The V and J genes are TRBV7-2 and TRBJ2-5; 10 bases are shared with TRBD1. The V and J ends lost 3 bases and 4 bases, in that order; junction bases with no gene match: 8. Germline lookup yields CDR1 SGHTA and CDR2 FQGNSA. The CDR3 extends over 16 amino acids. Here the CDR3 DNA reads TGTGCCAGCAGCTTGGGACAGGGGACCCATGGAGAGACCCAGTACTTC. Encoded protein: CASSLGQGTHGETQYF.